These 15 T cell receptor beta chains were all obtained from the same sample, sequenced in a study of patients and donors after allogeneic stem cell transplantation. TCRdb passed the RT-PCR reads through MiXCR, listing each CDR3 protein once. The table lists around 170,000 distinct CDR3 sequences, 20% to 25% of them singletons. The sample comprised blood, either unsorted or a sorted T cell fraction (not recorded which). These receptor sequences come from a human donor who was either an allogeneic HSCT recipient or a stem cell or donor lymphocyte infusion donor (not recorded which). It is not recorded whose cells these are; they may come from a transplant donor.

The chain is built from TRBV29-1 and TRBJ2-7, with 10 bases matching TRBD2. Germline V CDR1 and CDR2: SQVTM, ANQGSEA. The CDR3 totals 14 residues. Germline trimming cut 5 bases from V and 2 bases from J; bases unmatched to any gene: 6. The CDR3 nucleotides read TGCAGCGTTTCCGGACTAGCGGTTACCTACGAGCAGTACTTC. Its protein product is CSVSGLAVTYEQYF.

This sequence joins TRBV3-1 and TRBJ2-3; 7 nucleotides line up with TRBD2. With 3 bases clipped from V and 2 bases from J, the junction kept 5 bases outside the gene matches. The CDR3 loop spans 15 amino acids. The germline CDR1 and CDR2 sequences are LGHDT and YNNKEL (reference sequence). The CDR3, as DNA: TGTGCCAGCAGCCAGGGACTAAGAAACACAGATACGCAGTATTTT. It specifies CASSQGLRNTDTQYF.

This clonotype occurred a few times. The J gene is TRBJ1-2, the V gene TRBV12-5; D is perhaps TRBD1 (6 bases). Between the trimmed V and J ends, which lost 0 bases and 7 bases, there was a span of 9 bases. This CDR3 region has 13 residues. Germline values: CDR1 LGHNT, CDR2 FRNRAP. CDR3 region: CASGLVGRGGYTF. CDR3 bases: TGTGCTAGTGGTTTGGTAGGCAGGGGTGGCTACACCTTC.

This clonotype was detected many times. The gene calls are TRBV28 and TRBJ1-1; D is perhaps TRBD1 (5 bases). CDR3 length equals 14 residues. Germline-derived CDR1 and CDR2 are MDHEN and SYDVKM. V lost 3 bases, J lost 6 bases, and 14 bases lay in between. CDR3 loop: CASSFSRAKAEAFF. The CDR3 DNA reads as TGTGCCAGCAGTTTTAGCAGGGCGAAGGCTGAAGCTTTCTTT.

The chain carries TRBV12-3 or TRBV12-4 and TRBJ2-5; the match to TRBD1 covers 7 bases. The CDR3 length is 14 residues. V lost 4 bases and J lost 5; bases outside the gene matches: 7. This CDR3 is CASSYDRVDETQYF. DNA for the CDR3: TGTGCCAGCAGTTATGACAGGGTCGATGAGACCCAGTACTTC.

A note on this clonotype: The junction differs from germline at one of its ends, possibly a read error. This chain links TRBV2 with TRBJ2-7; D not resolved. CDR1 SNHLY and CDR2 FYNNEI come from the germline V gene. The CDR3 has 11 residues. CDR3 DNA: TGTGCCAGCACTGTGGAACTCGACCCCTTGTTC. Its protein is CASTVELDPLF.

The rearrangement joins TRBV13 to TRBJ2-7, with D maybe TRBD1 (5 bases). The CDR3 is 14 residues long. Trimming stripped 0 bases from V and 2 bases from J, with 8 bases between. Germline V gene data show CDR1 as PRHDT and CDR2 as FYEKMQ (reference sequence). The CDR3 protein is CASSLGTVPYEQYF. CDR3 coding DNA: TGTGCCAGCAGCTTAGGGACAGTGCCCTACGAGCAGTACTTC.

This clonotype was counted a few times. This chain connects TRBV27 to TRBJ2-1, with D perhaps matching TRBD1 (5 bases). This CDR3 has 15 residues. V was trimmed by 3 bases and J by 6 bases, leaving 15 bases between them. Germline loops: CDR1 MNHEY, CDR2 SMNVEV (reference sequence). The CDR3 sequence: CASSFISQTVNEQFF. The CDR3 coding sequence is TGTGCCAGCAGTTTTATAAGTCAGACAGTCAATGAGCAGTTCTTC.

The CDR3 bases are TGCAGCGCAACTAGGGGCGTGAACTATGGCTACACCTTC. Protein: CSATRGVNYGYTF. V gene TRBV20-1 combines with J gene TRBJ1-2, with a possible D match to TRBD1 (5 bases). This CDR3 is built from 13 residues. Germline-derived CDR1 and CDR2 are DFQATT and SNEGSKA (reference sequence).

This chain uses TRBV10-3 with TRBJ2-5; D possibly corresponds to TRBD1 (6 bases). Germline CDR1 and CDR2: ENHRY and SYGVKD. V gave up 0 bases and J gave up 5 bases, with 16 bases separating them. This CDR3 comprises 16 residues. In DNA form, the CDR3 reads TGTGCCATCAGTGAGTCGCCAGGGACACCATCGGAGACCCAGTACTTC. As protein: CAISESPGTPSETQYF.

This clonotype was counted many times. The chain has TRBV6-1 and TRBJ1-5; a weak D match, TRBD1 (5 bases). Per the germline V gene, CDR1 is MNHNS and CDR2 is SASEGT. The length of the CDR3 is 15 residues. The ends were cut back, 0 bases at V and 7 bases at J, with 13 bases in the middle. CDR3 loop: CASSEAGEGGQPQHF. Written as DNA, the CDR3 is TGTGCCAGCAGTGAAGCGGGGGAGGGAGGACAGCCCCAGCATTTT.

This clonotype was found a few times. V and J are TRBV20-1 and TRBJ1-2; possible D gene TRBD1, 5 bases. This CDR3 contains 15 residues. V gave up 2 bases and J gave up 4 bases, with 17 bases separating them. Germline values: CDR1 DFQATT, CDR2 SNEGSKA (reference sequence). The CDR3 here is CSARSQEAGAYGYTF. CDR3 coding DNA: TGCAGTGCTAGATCTCAGGAGGCCGGGGCCTATGGCTACACCTTC.

CDR3 sequence reads: CASSPSQGLRGYTF. For the CDR3, the DNA is TGCGCCAGCAGCCCTTCTCAGGGTTTGAGGGGCTACACCTTC. The V call is TRBV4-3, the J call TRBJ1-2, with a tentative D call TRBD1 (5 bases). Germline V gene lookup returns CDR1 LGHNA and CDR2 YSLEER. This CDR3 comprises 14 residues. V was clipped by 4 bases and J by 8 bases, with 17 bases between them.

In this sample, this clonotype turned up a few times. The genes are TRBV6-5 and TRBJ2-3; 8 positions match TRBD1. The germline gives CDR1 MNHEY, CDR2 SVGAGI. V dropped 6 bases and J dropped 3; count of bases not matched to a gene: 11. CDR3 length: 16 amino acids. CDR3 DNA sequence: TGTGCCAGCAGCCAACCCCAGGGGGCAGGGACAGATACGCAGTATTTT. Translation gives CASSQPQGAGTDTQYF.

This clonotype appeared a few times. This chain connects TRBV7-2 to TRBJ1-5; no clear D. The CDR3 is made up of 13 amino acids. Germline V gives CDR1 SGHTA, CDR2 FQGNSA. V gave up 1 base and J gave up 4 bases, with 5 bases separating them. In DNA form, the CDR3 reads TGTGCCAGCAGCTTAGAGAAGAATCAGCCCCAGCATTTT. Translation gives CASSLEKNQPQHF.